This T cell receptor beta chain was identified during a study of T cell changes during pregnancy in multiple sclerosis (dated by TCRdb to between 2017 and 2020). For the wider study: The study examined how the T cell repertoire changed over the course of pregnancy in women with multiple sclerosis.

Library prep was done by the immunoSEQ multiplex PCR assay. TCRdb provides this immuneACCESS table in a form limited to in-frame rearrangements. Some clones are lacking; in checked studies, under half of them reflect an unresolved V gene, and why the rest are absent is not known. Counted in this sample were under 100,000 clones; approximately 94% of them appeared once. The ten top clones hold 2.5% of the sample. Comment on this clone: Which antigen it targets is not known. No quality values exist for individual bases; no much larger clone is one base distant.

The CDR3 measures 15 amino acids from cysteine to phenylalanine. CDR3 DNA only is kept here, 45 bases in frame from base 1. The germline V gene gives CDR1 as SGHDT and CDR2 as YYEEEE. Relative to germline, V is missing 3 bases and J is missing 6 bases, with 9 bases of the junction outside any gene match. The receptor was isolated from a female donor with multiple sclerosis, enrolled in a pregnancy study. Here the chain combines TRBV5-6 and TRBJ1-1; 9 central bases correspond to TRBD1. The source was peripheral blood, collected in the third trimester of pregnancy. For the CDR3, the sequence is CASSSPGQGFAEAFF. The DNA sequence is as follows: TGTGCCAGCAGCTCTCCGGGACAGGGATTCGCTGAAGCTTTCTTT. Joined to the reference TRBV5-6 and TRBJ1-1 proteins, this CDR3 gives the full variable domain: DAGVTQSPTHLIKTRGQQVTLRCSPKSGHDTVSWYQQALGQGPQFIFQYYEEEERQRGNFPDRFSGHQFPNYSSELNVNALLLGDSALYLCASSSPGQGFAEAFFGQGTRLTVV.